This entry lists 25 T cell receptor beta chains sequenced from one sample in a study of T cells in Graves' hyperthyroidism and ophthalmopathy. The source material, RNA transcripts, was used to amplify TCR beta CDR3 regions. The study used the HTBI primer set for a first-round RT-PCR of the TCR CDR3. Via MiXCR, TCRdb re-called the multiplex PCR reads, giving one row per CDR3 protein. The profile shows a few hundred thousand distinct CDR3 sequences, roughly 15% of them singletons. Sequencing used blood. All receptors derive from a woman aged 40 to 50 with Graves' hyperthyroidism.

This clonotype was seen at least ten times. The J gene is TRBJ1-5, the V gene TRBV16, with a tentative D call TRBD1 (5 bases). The CDR3 sequence is 15 residues long. Germline lookup yields CDR1 KGHSY and CDR2 FQNENV. V was clipped by 3 bases and J by 3 bases, with 12 bases between them. This chain's CDR3 is CASSQGTGDNQPQHF. CDR3 in DNA: TGTGCCAGCAGCCAGGGGACGGGGGACAATCAGCCCCAGCATTTT.

This clonotype was detected only a few times. The rearrangement joins TRBV20-1 to TRBJ2-5; TRBD1 aligns across 7 bases. The V gene end was trimmed by 1 base and the J gene end by 5 bases; junction bases not matched to a gene: 7. The CDR3 consists of 14 residues. CDR1 is DFQATT and CDR2 is SNEGSKA in the germline V gene (reference sequence). The CDR3 coding sequence is TGCAGTGCTAGAGCTCCGACAGGGATGGAGACCCAGTACTTC. Its protein product is CSARAPTGMETQYF.

This clonotype was counted at least ten times. The chain employs TRBV9 and TRBJ1-1; perhaps TRBD1 as D (6 bases). The CDR3 loop spans 14 amino acids. The germline V gene encodes CDR1 SGDLS and CDR2 YYNGEE. V was shortened by 4 bases and J by 5 bases, with 15 bases between the two germline ends. Here the CDR3 reads CASSQNRDETEAFF. CDR3 DNA sequence: TGTGCCAGCAGCCAGAACAGGGATGAGACTGAAGCTTTCTTT.

This clonotype has a count of ten or more. The chain is built from TRBV10-3 and TRBJ2-7, with 8 bases that match TRBD1. CDR3 length: 15 amino acids. The germline CDR1 and CDR2 sequences are ENHRY and SYGVKD. The V segment lost 0 bases and the J segment 5 bases; nucleotides outside the gene matches: 6. The CDR3 protein is CAISESLQGENEQYF. CDR3 in DNA: TGTGCCATCAGTGAGTCGCTACAGGGGGAGAACGAGCAGTACTTC.

The table lists this clonotype with a few counts. The V and J genes are TRBV28 and TRBJ1-3; D is unresolved. Germline CDR1 and CDR2: MDHEN and SYDVKM. V lost 8 bases and J 4 bases, leaving 6 bases between the germline ends. The CDR3 sequence is 11 residues long. The CDR3 region has the DNA TGTGCCAGCGGGCCGGGAAACACCATATATTTT. Translation: CASGPGNTIYF.

Ten or more counts support this clonotype. CDR3 in DNA: TGTGCCAGCAGTAGGACCGAGCAAGAGACCCAGTACTTC. It specifies CASSRTEQETQYF. The chain employs TRBV2 and TRBJ2-5; D is undetermined. The CDR3 spans 13 residues. The germline V gene encodes CDR1 SNHLY and CDR2 FYNNEI. The V end was cut by 5 bases, the J end by 2 bases, with 9 bases between.

The chain uses TRBV5-5 and TRBJ2-2, with TRBD1 identical over 8 bases. Germline CDR1 SGHKS, CDR2 YYEKEE (reference sequence). The junction had 9 bases not matched to a gene; V was cut back by 4 bases and J by 4 bases. The CDR3 spans 16 residues. The CDR3 loop reads CASSVLGQGGTGELFF. The CDR3 DNA follows: TGTGCCAGCAGCGTACTCGGACAGGGAGGCACCGGGGAGCTGTTTTTT.

In this sample, this clonotype turned up many times. One end of the junction is discordant with germline, which a read error may explain. The chain uses TRBV7-7 and TRBJ1-1, with TRBD1 matching over 7 bases. The germline CDR1 and CDR2 sequences are SSHAT and FNYEAQ (reference sequence). The CDR3 sequence is 13 residues long. CDR3 protein: CASSQGTDTEAFF. In nucleotides, the CDR3 is TGTGCTAGCAGCCAAGGGACAGACACTGAAGCTTTCTTT.

J is TRBJ2-7 and V is TRBV9; tentatively, D is TRBD1 (6 bases). This CDR3 contains 15 residues. V gave up 3 bases and J gave up 0 bases, with 13 bases separating them. The germline gives CDR1 SGDLS, CDR2 YYNGEE. The CDR3 bases are TGTGCCAGCAGCGGTGGGGGCGGTAGCTCCTACGAGCAGTACTTC. It yields the protein CASSGGGGSSYEQYF.

This clonotype was picked up a small number of times. The chain couples TRBV9 to TRBJ2-7; D not resolved. The CDR3 consists of 15 residues. V was clipped by 4 bases and J by 3 bases, with 17 bases between them. The germline V gene encodes CDR1 SGDLS and CDR2 YYNGEE. The CDR3, as DNA: TGTGCCAGCAGCCAAACAGAAACGTCCGGCTACGAGCAGTACTTC. The encoded protein is CASSQTETSGYEQYF.

In its sample, this clonotype was seen a few times. This chain links TRBV10-3 with TRBJ2-1, with D perhaps TRBD2 (7 bases). V was pared by 11 bases and J by 3 bases, with 17 bases between. The CDR3 runs to 14 residues. CDR1 is ENHRY, CDR2 SYGVKD, per germline. CDR3 residues: CAALRGGGYNEQFF. The CDR3 DNA follows: TGTGCCGCGCTTAGGGGGGGCGGCTACAATGAGCAGTTCTTC.

In its sample, this clonotype was seen a few times. The chain combines TRBV28 with TRBJ2-1; no clear D. The CDR3 has 14 amino acids. Trimming pared 3 bases from V and 5 bases from J, leaving 11 bases between. Germline CDR1 MDHEN, CDR2 SYDVKM. The CDR3 loop is CASSFFGGDNEQFF. CDR3 nucleotides: TGTGCCAGCAGTTTTTTCGGCGGAGACAATGAGCAGTTCTTC. The full variable domain, with the rest looked up from reference TRBV28 and TRBJ2-1, is DVKVTQSSRYLVKRTGEKVFLECVQDMDHENMFWYRQDPGLGLRLIYFSYDVKMKEKGDIPEGYSVSREKKERFSLILESASTNQTSMYLCASSFFGGDNEQFFGPGTRLTVL.

The rearrangement joins TRBV3-1 to TRBJ2-7; weak D call: TRBD1 (6 bases). V lost 1 base to trimming and J lost 6 bases, with 13 bases between them. The CDR3 is 14 residues long. CDR1 is LGHDT, CDR2 YNNKEL, per germline (reference sequence). The CDR3: CASSQAGALGEQYF. The CDR3 coding sequence is TGTGCCAGCAGCCAAGCAGGGGCCCTTGGCGAGCAGTACTTC.

This chain uses TRBV4-1 with TRBJ2-1; no reliable D call. The CDR3 is made up of 16 amino acids. V lost 0 bases and J 6 bases, leaving 15 bases between the germline ends. CDR1 and CDR2 from the germline V gene are MGHRA and YSYEKL. The CDR3 reads CASSQDLETRTNEQFF. CDR3 nucleotides: TGCGCCAGCAGCCAAGACCTTGAGACCCGCACCAATGAGCAGTTCTTC.

This rearrangement joins TRBV24-1 to TRBJ1-5; no clear D gene. This CDR3 region has 14 residues. V was trimmed by 4 bases and J by 8 bases, leaving 14 bases between them. In germline, CDR1 is KGHDR, CDR2 SFDVKD. CDR3 sequence (DNA): TGTGCCACCAGTGACCCCGGGTTTTCAGAGCCCCAGCATTTT. Translated: CATSDPGFSEPQHF.

CDR3 DNA sequence: TGTGCCAGCAGCCAAGATCTTGCGACAGTCTATGGCTACACCTTC. As protein: CASSQDLATVYGYTF. V is TRBV3-1 and J is TRBJ1-2, with D perhaps matching TRBD1 (5 bases). The CDR3 contains 15 residues. The germline V gene encodes CDR1 LGHDT and CDR2 YNNKEL (reference sequence). The germline V and J ends were trimmed by 0 bases and 4 bases, with 12 bases remaining between them. Filled out from reference TRBV3-1 and TRBJ1-2, the complete variable domain reads DTAVSQTPKYLVTQMGNDKSIKCEQNLGHDTMYWYKQDSKKFLKIMFSYNNKELIINETVPNRFSPKSPDKAHLNLHINSLELGDSAVYFCASSQDLATVYGYTFGSGTRLTVV.

In this sample, this clonotype turned up many times. The rearrangement joins TRBV5-1 to TRBJ2-1; the match to TRBD2 covers 9 bases. CDR3 length: 15 amino acids. The junction had 4 bases not matched to a gene; V was cut back by 4 bases and J by 2 bases. Per germline, CDR1 SGHRS and CDR2 YFSETQ. In DNA, the CDR3 is TGCGCCAGCAGCGAAGCGGGAGGAGCCTACAATGAGCAGTTCTTC. It translates to CASSEAGGAYNEQFF.

The genes are TRBV25-1 and TRBJ2-1; 7 positions match TRBD1. Germline-derived CDR1 and CDR2 are MGHDK and SYGVNS. The junction had 9 bases not matched to a gene; V was cut back by 6 bases and J by 4 bases. The length of the CDR3 is 15 residues. The CDR3 nucleotides read TGTGCCAGCAGCAACCGGGACAGAATTTACAATGAGCAGTTCTTC. Its translation is CASSNRDRIYNEQFF.

The gene calls are TRBV28 and TRBJ2-7; D unresolved. The CDR3 extends over 13 amino acids. Germline V CDR1 and CDR2: MDHEN, SYDVKM. V was trimmed by 5 bases and J by 2 bases, leaving 10 bases between them. In DNA form, the CDR3 reads TGTGCCAGCAGTGCCGGGCCCGCCTACGAGCAGTACTTC. This encodes CASSAGPAYEQYF.

For this clonotype: This may stem from a read error, because a much larger clone lies one nucleotide away. The V call is TRBV28, the J call TRBJ2-5; 15 bases line up with TRBD2. In germline, CDR1 is MDHEN, CDR2 SYDVKM. The CDR3 spans 15 residues. CDR3: CASGLAGGPRETHYF. CDR3 DNA sequence: TGTGCCAGCGGACTAGCGGGAGGGCCGAGGGAGACCCATTACTTC.

Note on this clonotype: This may arise from a read error, as a much more abundant clone is one base away. No conserved phenylalanine or tryptophan ends this CDR3, so it is likely a read error. The chain recombines TRBV20-1 with TRBJ2-7, with D tentatively TRBD2 (6 bases). V was trimmed by 7 bases and J by 2 bases, leaving 12 bases between them. CDR1 and CDR2 from the germline V gene are DFQATT and SNEGSKA (reference sequence). The CDR3 totals 12 residues. The CDR3 DNA reads TGCAGTGTTGTGGGGGGTCCCTACGAGCAGTACCTC. As protein: CSVVGGPYEQYL.

This clonotype was recorded at least ten times. One junction end disagrees with the germline gene, perhaps due to a read error. The V call is TRBV18, the J call TRBJ1-4; possible D gene TRBD1, 6 bases. Germline V gene sequence: CDR1 KGHSH, CDR2 LQKENI. The CDR3 spans 15 residues. Written as DNA, the CDR3 is TGTGCCAGCTCACCGGCCGGGACAACGAATGAAAAACTGTTTTTT. Translating it yields CASSPAGTTNEKLFF.

The table lists this clonotype with many counts. This rearrangement joins TRBV28 to TRBJ1-2, with TRBD1 matching 9 bases. Per germline, CDR1 MDHEN and CDR2 SYDVKM. CDR3 size: 13 residues. The V segment lost 5 bases and the J segment 8 bases; nucleotides outside the gene matches: 6. CDR3 DNA sequence: TGTGCCAGCAGTCCACAGGGGGCGTTGGGCTACACCTTC. This codes for CASSPQGALGYTF.

This clonotype was detected ten times or more. The rearrangement joins TRBV12-3 or TRBV12-4 to TRBJ2-4; TRBD1 agrees at 7 bases. Unmatched junction bases numbered 15, after V lost 6 bases and J lost 1 base. The CDR3 contains 18 residues. The CDR3 spells CASSFGTAESLAKNIQYF. The DNA for the CDR3 is TGTGCCAGCAGCTTCGGGACAGCAGAATCACTGGCCAAAAACATTCAGTACTTC.

This clonotype showed up many times. This chain links TRBV30 with TRBJ1-1, with D uncertain. The CDR3 spans 12 residues. Germline assignment: CDR1 GTSNPN and CDR2 SVGIG (reference sequence). V was cut by 5 bases and J by 0 bases, with 7 bases left in between. This CDR3 is CAWVGLNTEAFF. The DNA of the CDR3 is TGTGCCTGGGTTGGGTTGAACACTGAAGCTTTCTTT.